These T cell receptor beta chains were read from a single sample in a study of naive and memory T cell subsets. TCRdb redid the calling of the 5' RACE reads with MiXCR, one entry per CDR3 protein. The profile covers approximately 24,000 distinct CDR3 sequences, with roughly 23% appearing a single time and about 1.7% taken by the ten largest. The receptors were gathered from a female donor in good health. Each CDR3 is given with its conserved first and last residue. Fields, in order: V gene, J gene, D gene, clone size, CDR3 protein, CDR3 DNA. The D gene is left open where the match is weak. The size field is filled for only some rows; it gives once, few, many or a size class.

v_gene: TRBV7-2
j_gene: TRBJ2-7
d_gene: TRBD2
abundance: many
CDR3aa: CASSRTSGSHEQYF
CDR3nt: TGTGCCAGCAGCCGGACTAGCGGGAGCCACGAGCAGTACTTC

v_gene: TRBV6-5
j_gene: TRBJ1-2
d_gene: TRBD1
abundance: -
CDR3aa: CASSLDREDGYTF
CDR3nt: TGTGCCAGCAGTTTGGACAGGGAGGATGGCTACACCTTC

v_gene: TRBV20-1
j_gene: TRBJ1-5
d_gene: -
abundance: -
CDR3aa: CSATPALNQPQHF
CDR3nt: TGCAGTGCTACCCCGGCCTTAAATCAGCCCCAGCATTTT

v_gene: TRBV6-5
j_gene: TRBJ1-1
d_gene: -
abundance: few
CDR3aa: CASSYNRGAAFF
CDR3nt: TGTGCCAGCAGTTACAACCGGGGTGCGGCTTTCTTT

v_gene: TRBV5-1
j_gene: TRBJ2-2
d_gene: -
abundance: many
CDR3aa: CASSRISGAPGELFF
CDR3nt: TGCGCCAGCAGCCGAATTAGTGGGGCTCCCGGGGAGCTGTTTTTT

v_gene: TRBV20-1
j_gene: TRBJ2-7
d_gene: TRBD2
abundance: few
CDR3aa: CSARGGRGYEQYF
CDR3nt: TGCAGTGCTAGGGGAGGGCGAGGCTACGAGCAGTACTTC

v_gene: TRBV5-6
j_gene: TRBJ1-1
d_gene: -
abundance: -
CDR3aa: CASSLGSLEAFF
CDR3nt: TGTGCCAGCAGCTTAGGGAGCCTTGAAGCTTTCTTT

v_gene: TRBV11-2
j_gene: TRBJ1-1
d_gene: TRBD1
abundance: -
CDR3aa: CASSWGQPGKTEAFF
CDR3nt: TGTGCCAGCAGCTGGGGACAGCCCGGGAAGACTGAAGCTTTCTTT

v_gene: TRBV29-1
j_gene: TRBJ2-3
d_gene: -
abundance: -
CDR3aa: CSAESTDTQYF
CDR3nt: TGCAGCGCCGAATCAACAGATACGCAGTATTTT

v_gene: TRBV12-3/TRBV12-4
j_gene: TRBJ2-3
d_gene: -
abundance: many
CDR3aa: CARTIPSDTQYF
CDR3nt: TGTGCCCGAACGATCCCGTCGGATACGCAGTATTTT

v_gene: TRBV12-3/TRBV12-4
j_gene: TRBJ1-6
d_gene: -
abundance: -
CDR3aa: CASSSGQKNSPLHF
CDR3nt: TGTGCCAGCAGTTCAGGACAGAAAAATTCACCCCTCCACTTT

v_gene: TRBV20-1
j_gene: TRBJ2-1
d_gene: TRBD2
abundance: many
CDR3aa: CSASNGGEQFF
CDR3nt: TGCAGTGCTAGTAACGGGGGGGAGCAGTTCTTC

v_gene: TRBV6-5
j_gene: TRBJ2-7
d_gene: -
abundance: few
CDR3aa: CASSYSGRTSYEQYF
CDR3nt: TGTGCCAGCAGTTACTCGGGCAGGACATCCTACGAGCAGTACTTC

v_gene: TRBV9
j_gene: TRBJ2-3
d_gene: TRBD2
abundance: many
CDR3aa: CASSLLTSEEDTQYF
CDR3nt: TGTGCCAGCAGCTTGTTGACTAGCGAAGAAGATACGCAGTATTTT

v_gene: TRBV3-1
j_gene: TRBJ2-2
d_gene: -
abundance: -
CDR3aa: CASSQDPRLASGELFF
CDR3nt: TGTGCCAGCAGCCAAGACCCGCGGCTAGCCTCCGGGGAGCTGTTTTTT

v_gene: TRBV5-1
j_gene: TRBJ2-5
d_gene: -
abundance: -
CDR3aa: CASSSVGGGETQYF
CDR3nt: TGCGCCAGCAGCTCGGTGGGGGGAGGAGAGACCCAGTACTTC

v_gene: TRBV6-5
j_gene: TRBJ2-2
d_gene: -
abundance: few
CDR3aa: CASTYSGPNTGELFF
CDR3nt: TGTGCCAGCACGTATAGTGGTCCGAACACCGGGGAGCTGTTTTTT

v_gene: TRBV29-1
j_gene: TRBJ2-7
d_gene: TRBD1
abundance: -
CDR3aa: CSVELPGQGTVQYF
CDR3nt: TGCAGCGTTGAGCTCCCGGGACAGGGCACGGTGCAGTACTTC

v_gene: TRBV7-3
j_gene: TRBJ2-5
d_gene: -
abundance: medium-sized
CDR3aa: CASSYGPTETQYF
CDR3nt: TGTGCCAGCAGCTACGGACCGACCGAGACCCAGTACTTC

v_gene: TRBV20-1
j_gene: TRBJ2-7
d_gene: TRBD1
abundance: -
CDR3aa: CSAIGGQSYEQYF
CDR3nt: TGCAGTGCTATAGGGGGCCAATCCTACGAGCAGTACTTC